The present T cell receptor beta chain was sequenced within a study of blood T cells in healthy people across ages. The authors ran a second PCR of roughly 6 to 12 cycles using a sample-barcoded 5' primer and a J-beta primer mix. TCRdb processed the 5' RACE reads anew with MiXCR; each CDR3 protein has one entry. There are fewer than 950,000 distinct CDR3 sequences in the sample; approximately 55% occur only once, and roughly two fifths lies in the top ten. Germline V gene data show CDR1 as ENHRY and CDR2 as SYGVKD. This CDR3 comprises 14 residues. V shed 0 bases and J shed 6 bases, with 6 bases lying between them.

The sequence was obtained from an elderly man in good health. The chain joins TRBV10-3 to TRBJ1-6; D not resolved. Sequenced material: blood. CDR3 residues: CAISESAANSPLHF. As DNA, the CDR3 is TGTGCCATCAGTGAGTCGGCAGCTAATTCACCCCTCCACTTT.